These 12 T cell receptor beta chains were all obtained from the same sample, sequenced in a study of T cell responses to AZD1222 COVID-19 vaccine. This table comes from immunoSEQ multiplex PCR, and its TCRdb copy is limited to in-frame clones, with some not included. This table holds 130,000 to 150,000 clones, about 92% found once. The sample here was peripheral blood, taken on day 0 of AZD1222 vaccination. Source of these receptors: an adult in good health.

The J gene is TRBJ2-7, the V gene TRBV11-1; D possibly matches TRBD1 or TRBD2 (5 bases each). The CDR3 extends over 16 amino acids. V was pared by 2 bases and J by 6 bases, with 20 bases between. CDR1 SGHAT and CDR2 FQDESV come from the germline V gene (reference sequence). The CDR3 DNA is TGTGCCAGCAGCTTATCACCAGTGAGGGGCTTGGGCGAGCAGTACTTC. It yields the protein CASSLSPVRGLGEQYF.

CDR3 sequence reads: CASSSAGPTDTQYF. The CDR3 DNA sequence: TGTGCCAGCAGCTCAGCGGGCCCCACAGATACGCAGTATTTT. The gene calls are TRBV7-6 and TRBJ2-3, with D maybe TRBD2 (6 bases). The V end was cut by 4 bases, the J end by 2 bases, with 10 bases between. CDR3 length equals 14 residues. Looked up from germline, CDR1 is SGHVS and CDR2 is FNYEAQ. Looking up the rest from reference TRBV7-6 and TRBJ2-3 gives the full variable domain: GAGVSQSPRYKVTKRGQDVALRCDPISGHVSLYWYRQALGQGPEFLTYFNYEAQQDKSGLPNDRFSAERPEGSISTLTIQRTEQRDSAMYRCASSSAGPTDTQYFGPGTRLTVL.

The J gene is TRBJ2-3, the V gene TRBV3-1 (or the pseudogene TRBV3-2); perhaps TRBD1 as D (6 bases). Germline V gene data show CDR1 as LGHDT and CDR2 as YNNKEL (reference sequence). The CDR3 loop spans 14 amino acids. V shed 3 bases and J shed 4 bases, with 11 bases lying between them. The CDR3 DNA reads as TGTGCCAGCAGCCAGGAACCAGGGGCAGATACGCAGTATTTT. This encodes CASSQEPGADTQYF.

J is TRBJ1-1 and V is TRBV7-2; D is ambiguous. Between the trimmed V and J ends, which lost 4 bases and 3 bases, there was a span of 12 bases. Per the germline V gene, CDR1 is SGHTA and CDR2 is FQGNSA. This CDR3 contains 14 residues. In nucleotides, the CDR3 is TGTGCCAGCAGCTCATTAGGGCCGGACACTGAAGCTTTCTTT. Amino acids: CASSSLGPDTEAFF. Variable domain in full (rest from reference TRBV7-2 and TRBJ1-1): GAGVSQSPSNKVTEKGKDVELRCDPISGHTALYWYRQSLGQGLEFLIYFQGNSAPDKSGLPSDRFSAERTGGSVSTLTIQRTQQEDSAVYLCASSSLGPDTEAFFGQGTRLTVV.

With regard to this clone: A read error may produce the germline difference seen at one junction end. The genes are TRBV20-1 and TRBJ1-1; D unresolved. Germline-derived CDR1 and CDR2 are DFQATT and SNEGSKA (reference sequence). This CDR3 spans 8 amino acids. The CDR3 nucleotides are TGCAGTGCTAGAGACGGGCTCTTT. Protein sequence: CSARDGLF.

This clone was seen only once. The chain recombines TRBV19 with TRBJ2-5, with D perhaps given as TRBD1 or TRBD2 (5 bases each). Looked up from germline, CDR1 is LNHDA and CDR2 is SQIVND (reference sequence). V shed 4 bases and J shed 3 bases, with 9 bases lying between them. There are 13 residues in the CDR3. CDR3 protein: CASSRGPEETQYF. Here the CDR3 DNA reads TGTGCCAGTAGTAGGGGACCTGAAGAGACCCAGTACTTC.

This chain joins TRBV5-4 and TRBJ2-2, with TRBD1 matching over 7 bases. CDR3 size: 14 residues. Germline V CDR1 and CDR2: SGHNT, YYREEE (reference sequence). Trimming took 3 bases from V and 7 from J; bases not matched to a gene: 6. The CDR3 DNA reads TGTGCCAGCAGCTCGGGACAGTCAAACGGGGAGCTGTTTTTT. Translation gives CASSSGQSNGELFF.

Regarding this clone: This specimen includes other DNA sequences encoding the same CDR3. This sequence joins TRBV7-2 and TRBJ2-7, with 8 bases lining up with TRBD2. This CDR3 region has 14 residues. Germline loops: CDR1 SGHTA, CDR2 FQGNSA. V lost 2 bases to trimming and J lost 2 bases; unmatched junction nucleotides: 2. This CDR3 is CASSLIAGTYEQYF. In nucleotides, the CDR3 is TGTGCCAGCAGCTTAATAGCGGGGACCTACGAGCAGTACTTC.

This chain uses TRBV15 with TRBJ2-7, with D perhaps TRBD1 or TRBD2 (5 bases each). The V and J ends lost 1 base and 5 bases respectively, with 18 bases between them. There are 16 residues in the CDR3. CDR1 and CDR2 from the germline V gene are LNHNV and YYDKDF (reference sequence). CDR3 bases: TGTGCCACCAGCAGAGGTCTACTAGGGACGGCCCACGAGCAGTACTTC. Protein product: CATSRGLLGTAHEQYF.

The rearrangement links TRBV9 to TRBJ1-6; the D gene is possibly TRBD1 (6 bases). V lost 4 bases and J 6 bases, leaving 11 bases between the germline ends. Germline V gives CDR1 SGDLS, CDR2 YYNGEE. The CDR3 sequence is 14 residues long. CDR3: CASSLDSSNSPLHF. CDR3 DNA sequence: TGTGCCAGCAGCTTGGACAGCTCTAATTCACCCCTCCACTTT.

This clone was seen a few times. The chain is built from TRBV30 and TRBJ2-1; 7 bases are a match to TRBD2. Germline CDR1 and CDR2: GTSNPN and SVGIG (reference sequence). This CDR3 is 13 amino acids long. Here the CDR3 DNA reads TGTGCAACCACTAGCGTAGGGTCAAATGAGCAGTTCTTC. This codes for CATTSVGSNEQFF.

J is TRBJ2-7 and V is TRBV27; D is perhaps TRBD1 or TRBD2 (5 bases each). V lost 2 bases, J lost 4 bases, and 15 bases lay in between. The germline gives CDR1 MNHEY, CDR2 SMNVEV (reference sequence). The CDR3 is 15 amino acids. CDR3 in DNA: TGTGCCAGCAGTTTAGGTCCCGGGAACAGGTACGAGCAGTACTTC. Its translation is CASSLGPGNRYEQYF.